This T cell receptor beta chain stems from a study of control samples from healthy donors and cancer patients. Measured with immunoSEQ multiplex PCR; TCRdb has only the in-frame clones, and not every one. The repertoire holds more than 65,000 clones, with 84% as singletons. Trimming left V 5 bases short and J 5 bases short, with 12 bases between. The CDR3 spans 13 residues. J is TRBJ1-2 and V is TRBV12-3 or TRBV12-4; maybe TRBD1 (6 bases). This TCR came from a man aged 50-59 years in good health. Material: blood. The CDR3 reads CASSVNRDYGYTF. The CDR3 nucleotides are TGTGCCAGCAGTGTTAACAGGGATTATGGCTACACCTTC.